This T cell receptor beta chain appears in the sequencing data of a study of blood T cell repertoires in COVID-19 (dated by TCRdb to 2020 to 2022). Regarding the study in general: Samples from collaborators originated in the United States, Italy and Spain and spanned both the acute and convalescent phases of COVID-19. The prospective study material was composed of cDNA or gDNA derived from T cells, B-cell-depleted T cells, or PBMCs. Subjects who had been exposed to COVID-19, were actively infected with it, or had recovered from it provided the deeply sampled blood TCRbeta repertoires that made up the dataset. The repertoires were made available in a free public database intended to serve as a resource for research on the immune response to SARS-CoV-2. The samples were drawn from the first 160 participants of the ongoing ImmuneRACE study and from 950 to 1,500 subjects provided by 6 global collaborators. Nearly every sample came with metadata listing a de-identified subject ID, COVID-19 status, age in years and sex. Where available, HLA class I and class II types were taken from metadata supplied by the sample provider and were not determined by assay-based typing.

The immunoSEQ Assay, a bias-controlled multiplex PCR, was used to amplify TCRbeta CDR3 regions from genomic DNA. Turning to the authors' computational methods: Within the assay, amplification of reference gene primers was used to estimate how many nucleated cells each sample contained. To quantify the absolute abundance of each unique TCRbeta CDR3 rearrangement, sequence reads were collapsed and filtered. For each sample, productive Simpson clonality was calculated as the square root of Simpson's diversity index over productive rearrangements. Imported from immuneACCESS, the table was reduced by TCRdb to in-frame sequences with V and J called. These copies leave out some clones; in studies compared against another copy, an unresolved V gene accounts for under half, and the cause of the remainder is not known. V, J and clone size were drawn from that table, and D and trimming were deduced from the DNA. In this sample the table shows over 85,000 clones, roughly 90% of which occur a single time. The ten largest clones represent 4% to 5.5% of the sample.

At one collaborating source in Seattle, patients were enrolled during active infection and were followed longitudinally through the course of disease. The collaborating institutions used their own protocols to collect whole blood in K2EDTA tubes. For TCRbeta analysis, collaborator samples were shipped as frozen whole blood, as isolated PBMCs, or as DNA extracted from either sample type. The research as a whole found: Clinical and demographic metadata were provided uncurated, with the amount varying by source and participant.

The V end gives up 0 bases and the J end 2 bases, leaving 16 bases in the junction not matched to a gene. The CDR3 measures 20 amino acids from cysteine to phenylalanine. Just the 60-base CDR3 DNA is kept, in frame starting at base 1. From the germline V gene (reference sequence), CDR1 is SGHNT and CDR2 is YYREEE. Concerning this clone itself: Its antigen remains unidentified. No base-level quality is on record; no much larger clone is a single base apart.

This TCR was recovered from a woman in her forties or fifties with COVID-19, enrolled during active disease. Sequencing was done on a sample of peripheral blood. Rearrangement joined TRBV5-4 to TRBJ2-5; 10 junctional bases match TRBD2. DNA sequence: TGTGCCAGCAGCTTGGGCCCCCGGGGTAGCGGGGGGTTGGAACAAGAGACCCAGTACTTC. This translates into CASSLGPRGSGGLEQETQYF.